The 10 T cell receptor beta chains given below trace back to one sample, sequenced in a study of control samples from healthy donors and cancer patients. Generated by immunoSEQ multiplex PCR, the TCRdb table keeps only in-frame clones and is missing some. This table has about 130,000 clones, more than 70% appearing once. Sequencing was performed on blood. The receptors were gathered from a man over 45 in good health.

The V call is TRBV5-1, the J call TRBJ2-3; D is perhaps TRBD1 (6 bases). The germline CDR1 and CDR2 sequences are SGHRS and YFSETQ. V dropped 4 bases and J dropped 2 bases, with 14 bases sitting between them. There are 15 residues in the CDR3. Here the CDR3 reads CASSVDRPPTDTQYF. The CDR3 nucleotides read TGCGCCAGCAGCGTGGACAGACCACCCACAGATACGCAGTATTTT.

J is TRBJ1-6 and V is TRBV9; 11 bases line up with TRBD1. The CDR3 is 18 amino acids. The V segment lost 6 bases and the J segment 1 base; nucleotides outside the gene matches: 9. Germline V gene data show CDR1 as SGDLS and CDR2 as YYNGEE. In nucleotides, the CDR3 is TGTGCCAGCACCGAACCTGGACAGGGGGCATCCTATAATTCACCCCTCCACTTT. Translation: CASTEPGQGASYNSPLHF.

DNA of the CDR3: TGTGCCAGCAGCAAAGTCCTTGGCAGGGGGAACTATGGCTACACCTTC. This translates into CASSKVLGRGNYGYTF. The genes are TRBV21-1 and TRBJ1-2; the table's D gene call, TRBD1, was not cross checked with the DNA. TRBV21-1 is annotated as a pseudogene. This CDR3 is built from 16 residues.

V usage is TRBV4-1 and J usage is TRBJ2-3; 9 bases match TRBD2. Germline CDR1 MGHRA, CDR2 YSYEKL. Germline trimming cut 0 bases from V and 2 bases from J; bases unmatched to any gene: 3. The CDR3 spans 16 residues. The CDR3, as DNA: TGCGCCAGCAGCCAAGATCAGCGGGGGGACACAGATACGCAGTATTTT. It translates to CASSQDQRGDTDTQYF.

This chain links TRBV25-1 with TRBJ2-1; unclear D gene. This CDR3 spans 12 amino acids. Germline CDR1 MGHDK, CDR2 SYGVNS. The V and J ends lost 4 bases and 5 bases respectively, with 6 bases between them. The CDR3 DNA sequence: TGTGCCAGCAGTGGCCGTAACAATGAGCAGTTCTTC. This sequence encodes CASSGRNNEQFF.

There are a few counts of this clone. J is TRBJ2-2 and V is TRBV5-1; the D is unclear. This CDR3 has 15 amino acids. V lost 2 bases and J 3 bases, leaving 11 bases between the germline ends. The germline CDR1 and CDR2 sequences are SGHRS and YFSETQ. The CDR3 DNA is TGCGCCAGCAGCTTTAATTGGGGTCACACCGGGGAGCTGTTTTTT. Protein: CASSFNWGHTGELFF.

The J gene is TRBJ2-3, the V gene TRBV2, with TRBD2 matching 7 bases. V lost 4 bases to trimming and J lost 5 bases; unmatched junction nucleotides: 6. The CDR3 contains 14 residues. Germline V gene lookup returns CDR1 SNHLY and CDR2 FYNNEI. The CDR3 coding sequence is TGTGCCAGCAGTGGATTGAGCGGGAAAGATACGCAGTATTTT. Translated: CASSGLSGKDTQYF.

V is TRBV11-3 and J is TRBJ2-1; 7 bases align to TRBD1. The CDR3 length is 13 residues. Germline V gene data show CDR1 as SGHNT and CDR2 as YENEEA. V was clipped by 5 bases and J by 4 bases; unmatched bases: 2. In nucleotides, the CDR3 is TGTGCCAGCAGCGGGGACAGTTACAATGAGCAGTTCTTC. This sequence encodes CASSGDSYNEQFF. Complete variable domain (other parts from reference TRBV11-3 and TRBJ2-1): EAGVVQSPRYKIIEKKQPVAFWCNPISGHNTLYWYLQNLGQGPELLIRYENEEAVDDSQLPKDRFSAERLKGVDSTLKIQPAELGDSAVYLCASSGDSYNEQFFGPGTRLTVL.

The chain employs TRBV2 and TRBJ1-5, with D possibly being TRBD1 (6 bases). The CDR3 has 14 amino acids. Germline CDR1 SNHLY, CDR2 FYNNEI. V was pared by 2 bases and J by 2 bases, with 7 bases between. As DNA, the CDR3 is TGTGCCAGCAGTGAAAGGGGGGGCAATCAGCCCCAGCATTTT. Translation: CASSERGGNQPQHF.

The genes are TRBV7-3 and TRBJ2-3, with D possibly called TRBD1 or TRBD2 (7 bases each). Germline V CDR1 and CDR2: SGHTA, FQGTGA. The V end lost 5 bases, the J end lost 2 bases, and 11 bases lay between the germline ends. The CDR3 runs to 14 residues. In DNA form, the CDR3 reads TGTGCCAGCAGCCCAGGGGGGGACACAGATACGCAGTATTTT. Translating it yields CASSPGGDTDTQYF.